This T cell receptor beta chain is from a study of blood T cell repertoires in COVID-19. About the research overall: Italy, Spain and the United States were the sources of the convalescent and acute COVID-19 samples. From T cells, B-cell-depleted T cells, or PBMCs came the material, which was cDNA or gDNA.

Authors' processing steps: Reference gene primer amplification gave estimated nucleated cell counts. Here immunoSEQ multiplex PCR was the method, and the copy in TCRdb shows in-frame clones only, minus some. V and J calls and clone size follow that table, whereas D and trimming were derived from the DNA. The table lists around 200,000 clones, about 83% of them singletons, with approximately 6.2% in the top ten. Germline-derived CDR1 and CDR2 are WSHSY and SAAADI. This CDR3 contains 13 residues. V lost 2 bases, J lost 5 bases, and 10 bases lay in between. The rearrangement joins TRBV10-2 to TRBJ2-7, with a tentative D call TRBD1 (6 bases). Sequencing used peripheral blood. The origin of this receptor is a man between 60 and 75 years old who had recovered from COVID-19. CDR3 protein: CASSEQTGNEQYF. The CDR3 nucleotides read TGCGCCAGCAGTGAGCAAACAGGGAACGAGCAGTACTTC.